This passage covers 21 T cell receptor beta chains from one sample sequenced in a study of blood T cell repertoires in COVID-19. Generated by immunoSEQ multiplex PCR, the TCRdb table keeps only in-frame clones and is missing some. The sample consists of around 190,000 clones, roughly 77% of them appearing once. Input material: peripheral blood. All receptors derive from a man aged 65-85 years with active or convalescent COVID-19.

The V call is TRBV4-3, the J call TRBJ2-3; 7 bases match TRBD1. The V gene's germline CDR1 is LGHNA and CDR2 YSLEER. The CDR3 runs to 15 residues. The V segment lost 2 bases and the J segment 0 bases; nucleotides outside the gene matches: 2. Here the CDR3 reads CASSQTGASTDTQYF. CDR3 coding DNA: TGCGCCAGCAGCCAAACAGGGGCTAGCACAGATACGCAGTATTTT.

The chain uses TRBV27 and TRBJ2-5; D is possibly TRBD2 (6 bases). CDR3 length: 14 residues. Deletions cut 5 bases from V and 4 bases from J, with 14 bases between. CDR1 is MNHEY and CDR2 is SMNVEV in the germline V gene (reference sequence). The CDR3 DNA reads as TGTGCCAGCAGTACTAGCCACTCCCCAGAGACCCAGTACTTC. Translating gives CASSTSHSPETQYF.

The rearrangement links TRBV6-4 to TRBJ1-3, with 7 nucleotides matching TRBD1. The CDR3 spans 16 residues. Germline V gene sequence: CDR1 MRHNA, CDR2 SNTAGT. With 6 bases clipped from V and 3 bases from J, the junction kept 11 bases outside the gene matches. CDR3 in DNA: TGTGCCAGCAGGGAGGCGACAGGGCCCGATGGAAACACCATATATTTT. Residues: CASREATGPDGNTIYF.

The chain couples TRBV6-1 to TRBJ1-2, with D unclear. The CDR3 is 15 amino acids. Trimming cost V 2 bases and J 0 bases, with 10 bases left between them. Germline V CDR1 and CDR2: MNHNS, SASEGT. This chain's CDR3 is CASSEYPEANYGYTF. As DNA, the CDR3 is TGTGCCAGCAGTGAATATCCAGAGGCTAACTATGGCTACACCTTC.

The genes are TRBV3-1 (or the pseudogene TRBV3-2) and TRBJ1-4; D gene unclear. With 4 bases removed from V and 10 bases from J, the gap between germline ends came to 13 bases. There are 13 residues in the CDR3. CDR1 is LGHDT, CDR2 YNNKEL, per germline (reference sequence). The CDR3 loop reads CASSPRRGGKLFF. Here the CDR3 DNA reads TGTGCCAGCAGCCCGAGAAGAGGTGGAAAACTGTTTTTT.

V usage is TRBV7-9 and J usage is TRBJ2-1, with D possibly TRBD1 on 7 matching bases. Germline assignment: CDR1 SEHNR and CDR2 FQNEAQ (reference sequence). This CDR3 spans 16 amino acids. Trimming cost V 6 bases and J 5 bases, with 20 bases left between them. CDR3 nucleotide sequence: TGTGCCAGCAGTCGTTGGAGGGACAGAAGTAACAATGAGCAGTTCTTC. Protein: CASSRWRDRSNNEQFF.

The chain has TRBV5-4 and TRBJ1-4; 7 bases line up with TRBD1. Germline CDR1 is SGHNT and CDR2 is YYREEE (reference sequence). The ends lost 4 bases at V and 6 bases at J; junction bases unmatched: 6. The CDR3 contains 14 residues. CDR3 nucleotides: TGTGCCAGCAGCGACTCCACAGGGGATGAAAAACTGTTTTTT. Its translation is CASSDSTGDEKLFF. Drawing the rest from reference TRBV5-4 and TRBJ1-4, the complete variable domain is ETGVTQSPTHLIKTRGQQVTLRCSSQSGHNTVSWYQQALGQGPQFIFQYYREEENGRGNFPPRFSGLQFPNYSSELNVNALELDDSALYLCASSDSTGDEKLFFGSGTQLSVL.

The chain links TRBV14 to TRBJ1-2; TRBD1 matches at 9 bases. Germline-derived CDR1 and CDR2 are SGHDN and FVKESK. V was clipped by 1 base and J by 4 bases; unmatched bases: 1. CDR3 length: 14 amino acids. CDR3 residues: CASSQVQGAYGYTF. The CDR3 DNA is TGTGCCAGCAGCCAAGTACAGGGGGCCTATGGCTACACCTTC. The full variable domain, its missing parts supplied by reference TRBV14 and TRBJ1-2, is EAGVTQFPSHSVIEKGQTVTLRCDPISGHDNLYWYRRVMGKEIKFLLHFVKESKQDESGMPNNRFLAERTGGTYSTLKVQPAELEDSGVYFCASSQVQGAYGYTFGSGTRLTVV.

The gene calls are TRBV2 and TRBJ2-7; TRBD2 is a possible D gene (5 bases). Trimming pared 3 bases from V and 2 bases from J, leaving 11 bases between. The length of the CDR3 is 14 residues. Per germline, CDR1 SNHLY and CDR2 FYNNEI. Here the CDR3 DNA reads TGTGCCAGCAGTGAGGGCAGCGGTGCCTACGAGCAGTACTTC. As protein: CASSEGSGAYEQYF.

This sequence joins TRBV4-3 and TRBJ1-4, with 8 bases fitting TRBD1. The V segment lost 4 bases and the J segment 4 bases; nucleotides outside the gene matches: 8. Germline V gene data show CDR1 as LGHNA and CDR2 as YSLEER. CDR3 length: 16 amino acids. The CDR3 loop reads CASSPQLTGDNEKLFF. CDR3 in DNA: TGCGCCAGCAGCCCACAGTTGACAGGGGATAATGAAAAACTGTTTTTT.

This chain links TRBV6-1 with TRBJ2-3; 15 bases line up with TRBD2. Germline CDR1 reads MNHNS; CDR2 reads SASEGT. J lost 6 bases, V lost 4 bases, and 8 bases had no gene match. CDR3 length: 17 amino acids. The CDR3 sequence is CASSALGLAGGGDTQYF. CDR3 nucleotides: TGTGCCAGCAGTGCATTGGGACTAGCGGGAGGAGGGGATACGCAGTATTTT.

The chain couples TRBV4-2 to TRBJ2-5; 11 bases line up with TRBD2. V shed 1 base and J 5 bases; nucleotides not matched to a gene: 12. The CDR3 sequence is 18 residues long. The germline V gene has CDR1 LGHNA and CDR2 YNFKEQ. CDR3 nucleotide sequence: TGTGCCAGCAGCCAAGGGGCTAGCGGGGGGCCCTCCCCCGAGACCCAGTACTTC. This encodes CASSQGASGGPSPETQYF.

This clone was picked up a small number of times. In DNA form, the CDR3 reads TGTGCCAGCAGCATACAGGGAAACAATGAGCAGTTCTTC. As protein: CASSIQGNNEQFF. The chain uses TRBV5-4 and TRBJ2-1, with D perhaps matching TRBD1 (6 bases). From germline, CDR1 is SGHNT and CDR2 YYREEE (reference sequence). The CDR3 spans 13 residues. V was shortened by 4 bases and J by 5 bases, with 10 bases between the two germline ends.

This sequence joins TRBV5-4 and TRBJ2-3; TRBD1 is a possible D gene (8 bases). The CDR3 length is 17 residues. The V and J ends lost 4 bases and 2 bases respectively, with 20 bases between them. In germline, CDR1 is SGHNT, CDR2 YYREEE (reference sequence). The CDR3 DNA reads TGTGCCAGCAGCGCGGGGGCGCGGACAGGGAACACAGATACGCAGTATTTT. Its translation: CASSAGARTGNTDTQYF.

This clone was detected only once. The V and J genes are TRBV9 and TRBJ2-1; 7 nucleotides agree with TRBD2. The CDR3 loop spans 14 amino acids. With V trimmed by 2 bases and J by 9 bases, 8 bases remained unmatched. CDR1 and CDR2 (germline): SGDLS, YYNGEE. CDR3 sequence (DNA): TGTGCCAGCAGCGTGTCAGCGGGGACCAGTGAGCAGTTCTTC. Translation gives CASSVSAGTSEQFF.

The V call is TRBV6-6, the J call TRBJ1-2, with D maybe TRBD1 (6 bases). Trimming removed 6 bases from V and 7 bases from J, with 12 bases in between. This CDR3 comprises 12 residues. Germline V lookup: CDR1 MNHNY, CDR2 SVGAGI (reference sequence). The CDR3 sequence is CASSPTGLGYTF. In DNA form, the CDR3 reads TGTGCCAGCAGCCCGACAGGACTTGGCTACACCTTC.

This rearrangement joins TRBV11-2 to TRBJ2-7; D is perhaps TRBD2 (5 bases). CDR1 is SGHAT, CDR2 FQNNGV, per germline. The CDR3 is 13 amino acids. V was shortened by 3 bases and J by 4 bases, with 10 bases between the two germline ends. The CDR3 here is CASSFGVGYEQYF. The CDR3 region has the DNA TGTGCCAGCAGCTTCGGGGTTGGGTACGAGCAGTACTTC.

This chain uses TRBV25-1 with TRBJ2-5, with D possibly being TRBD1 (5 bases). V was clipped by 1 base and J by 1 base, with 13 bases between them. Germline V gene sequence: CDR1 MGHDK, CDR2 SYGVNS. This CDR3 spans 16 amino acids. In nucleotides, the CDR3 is TGTGCCAGCAGTGAATCCGCAGGGCGCCTCCAAGAGACCCAGTACTTC. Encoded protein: CASSESAGRLQETQYF.

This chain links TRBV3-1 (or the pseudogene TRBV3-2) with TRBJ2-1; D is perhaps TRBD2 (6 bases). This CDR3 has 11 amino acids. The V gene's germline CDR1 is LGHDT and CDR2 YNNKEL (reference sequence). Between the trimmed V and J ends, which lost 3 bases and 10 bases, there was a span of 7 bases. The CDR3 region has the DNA TGTGCCAGCAGCCAGAGCGGGGAGCAGTTCTTC. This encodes CASSQSGEQFF.

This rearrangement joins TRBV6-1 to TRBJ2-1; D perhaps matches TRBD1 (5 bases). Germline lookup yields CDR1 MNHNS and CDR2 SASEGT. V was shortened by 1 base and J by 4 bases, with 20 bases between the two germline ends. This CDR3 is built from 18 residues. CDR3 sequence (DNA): TGTGCCAGCAGTGAAGTCCCCCTGGTGGGTGGGGCATACAATGAGCAGTTCTTC. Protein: CASSEVPLVGGAYNEQFF.

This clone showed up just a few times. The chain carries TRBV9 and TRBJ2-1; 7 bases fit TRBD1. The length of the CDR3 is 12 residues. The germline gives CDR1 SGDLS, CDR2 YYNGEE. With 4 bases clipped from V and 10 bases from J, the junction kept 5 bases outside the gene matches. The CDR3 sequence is CASSPEGAEQFF. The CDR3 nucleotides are TGTGCCAGCAGCCCCGAGGGGGCAGAGCAGTTCTTC.